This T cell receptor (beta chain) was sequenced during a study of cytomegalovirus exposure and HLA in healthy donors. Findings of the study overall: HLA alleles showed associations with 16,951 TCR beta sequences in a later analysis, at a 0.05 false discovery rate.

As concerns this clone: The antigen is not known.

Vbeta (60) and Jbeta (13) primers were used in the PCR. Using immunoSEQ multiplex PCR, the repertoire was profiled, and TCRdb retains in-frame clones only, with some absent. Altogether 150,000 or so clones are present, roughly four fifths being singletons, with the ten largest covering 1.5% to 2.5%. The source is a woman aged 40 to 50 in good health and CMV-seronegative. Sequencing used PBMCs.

The CDR3: CASNGGGSADTQYF. The CDR3 coding sequence is TGTGCCAGCAATGGGGGGGGCAGCGCAGATACGCAGTATTTT. This rearrangement joins TRBV7-9 to TRBJ2-3; possible D gene TRBD2, 7 bases. The V end lost 7 bases, the J end lost 4 bases, and 15 bases lay between the germline ends. The CDR3 consists of 14 residues. CDR1 is SEHNR and CDR2 is FQNEAQ in the germline V gene (reference sequence).